These T cell receptor beta chains were read from a single sample in a study of Ad26.COV2.S vaccination and SARS-CoV-2 variants. Some clones are missing from TCRdb's copy, which holds only in-frame ones; the method was immunoSEQ multiplex PCR. Among around 340,000 clones listed, around 88% were seen once. Source: peripheral blood, taken in a trial of Ad26.COV2.S vaccine versus placebo. These receptors all stem from a person aged 18-60 years who received the Ad26.COV2.S COVID-19 vaccine or a placebo. CDR3s leave out the opening cysteine and the closing phenylalanine or tryptophan. Fields, in order: CDR3 length, V gene, J gene, CDR3 protein.

13,TRBV27,TRBJ2-1,ASSPVAANYNEQF
13,TRBV19,TRBJ2-2,ASSPSRRYTGELF
14,TRBV19,TRBJ2-1,ASGGLAENSYNEQF
13,TRBV5-6,TRBJ2-1,ASSLAWDAYNEQF
13,TRBV2,TRBJ1-1,ASSLQGVRNTEAF
12,TRBV7-2,TRBJ2-3,ASSSRLGPDTQY
16,TRBV6-7,TRBJ2-5,ASSYPKPGQSPTGTQY
13,TRBV7-3,TRBJ2-7,ASSLTDGSGDEQY
12,TRBV18,TRBJ2-2,ASSPDPNTGELF
12,TRBV5-5,TRBJ1-6,ASSLQSYNSPLH
12,TRBV7-8,TRBJ1-1,ASSRAGVNTEAF
10,TRBV28,TRBJ1-4,ASGQRNEKLF
12,TRBV14,TRBJ1-2,ASSQDLGTYGYT
11,TRBV9,TRBJ2-3,ASRRSGTDTQY
13,TRBV28,TRBJ1-6,ASSLGQGPNSPLH
16,TRBV7-9,TRBJ2-1,ASSLNAAGGALNNEQF
12,TRBV7-2,TRBJ1-5,ASSLNGRYQPQH
14,TRBV4-3,TRBJ1-3,ASSQDWRDSGNTIY
14,TRBV27,TRBJ1-2,ASSLFGTGTNYGYT
13,TRBV4-2,TRBJ2-1,ASSQILAVNNEQF
12,TRBV4-3,TRBJ2-2,ASSQDSSYGELF
16,TRBV5-1,TRBJ2-2,ASSLDPGTGANTGELF
12,TRBV19,TRBJ2-1,ASSKTGSYNEQF
12,TRBV6-5,TRBJ1-3,ASRSIRSGNTIY
9,TRBV6-2/TRBV6-3,TRBJ2-1,ASSRPWEQF
11,TRBV11-1,TRBJ2-5,ASSLGRDETQY